Here is one T cell receptor beta chain with its context. The CDR3 runs 14 residues. The germline V and J ends were trimmed by 2 bases and 3 bases, with 10 bases remaining between them. Germline V gene data show CDR1 as MGHDK and CDR2 as SYGVNS. This sample stems from a study of blood T cell repertoires in COVID-19. Seattle-derived patients entered the study during active infection and were followed longitudinally. Clones were read by immunoSEQ multiplex PCR, and TCRdb kept only the in-frame ones, dropping some. The repertoire holds roughly 130,000 clones, with 88% as singletons. The sequencing input was peripheral blood. The receptor was isolated from a human donor with COVID-19, enrolled during active disease. The donor label of this sample is uncertain. V is TRBV25-1 and J is TRBJ1-1; possible D gene TRBD1, 6 bases. CDR3 residues: CASSELYRDTEAFF. CDR3 sequence (DNA): TGTGCCAGCAGTGAACTCTACAGGGACACTGAAGCTTTCTTT.